The 7 T cell receptor beta chains reported below all come from one sample, sequenced in a study of blood T cell repertoires in COVID-19. Data came from immunoSEQ multiplex PCR; TCRdb stores just in-frame clones and leaves some out. The repertoire holds 130,000 to 150,000 clones, with about 80% as singletons. Sequences were obtained from peripheral blood. The receptors were gathered from a man in his sixties with acute or convalescent COVID-19.

This clone turned up a few times. The rearrangement joins TRBV5-3 to TRBJ1-6; 9 bases map to TRBD1. TRBV5-3 is an ORF, with its function uncertain. V shed 3 bases and J 0 bases; nucleotides not matched to a gene: 10. The CDR3 covers 19 residues. CDR3 bases: TGTGCCAGAAGCTCGGACAGGGGCCTGATGATCTCCTATAATTCACCCCTCCACTTT. It specifies CARSSDRGLMISYNSPLHF.

This clone was counted a single time. The CDR3 region is CASSQTSGSYEQYF. The DNA for the CDR3 is TGCGCCAGCAGCCAAACTAGCGGTTCCTACGAGCAGTACTTC. V is TRBV4-3 and J is TRBJ2-7, with 8 bases lining up with TRBD2. V trimming: 2 bases; J trimming: 1 base; junction bases outside the gene matches: 1. CDR1 and CDR2 (germline): LGHNA, YSLEER. CDR3 length equals 14 residues.

V gene TRBV30 combines with J gene TRBJ2-7; D perhaps matches TRBD2 (5 bases). Germline CDR1 reads GTSNPN; CDR2 reads SVGIG (reference sequence). Deletions cut 2 bases from V and 1 base from J, with 12 bases between. This CDR3 comprises 14 residues. Here the CDR3 reads CAWSPGNPSYEQYF. The CDR3 DNA reads as TGTGCCTGGAGTCCGGGGAACCCTTCCTACGAGCAGTACTTC.

The chain has TRBV27 and TRBJ1-3; no clear D gene. Trimming took off 4 bases at V and 5 bases at J, with 15 bases between the two ends. The CDR3 consists of 15 residues. CDR1 is MNHEY and CDR2 is SMNVEV in the germline V gene (reference sequence). CDR3 residues: CASSSTRGLRNTIYF. The CDR3 coding sequence is TGTGCCAGCAGTTCCACCCGAGGGTTACGAAACACCATATATTTT.

The rearrangement joins TRBV6-2 or TRBV6-3 to TRBJ2-1; D is uncertain. V was pared by 4 bases and J by 1 base, with 17 bases between. CDR1 MNHEY and CDR2 SVGEGT come from the germline V gene. CDR3 length: 17 residues. CDR3 residues: CASSLPSVRMSYNEQFF. The CDR3 DNA follows: TGTGCCAGCAGTTTGCCCAGCGTCCGAATGTCCTACAATGAGCAGTTCTTC.

The chain recombines TRBV6-5 with TRBJ1-2; the D gene is possibly TRBD1 (5 bases). The germline gives CDR1 MNHEY, CDR2 SVGAGI. V was shortened by 6 bases and J by 0 bases, with 14 bases between the two germline ends. CDR3 length equals 15 residues. The CDR3 coding sequence is TGTGCCAGCAGCCGGGGGTTCTCAGCTAACTATGGCTACACCTTC. It translates to CASSRGFSANYGYTF.

The chain joins TRBV6-1 to TRBJ2-4; 12 nucleotides agree with TRBD1. The CDR3 runs 21 residues. Germline-derived CDR1 and CDR2 are MNHNS and SASEGT. The V segment lost 1 base and the J segment 0 bases; nucleotides outside the gene matches: 13. CDR3 coding DNA: TGTGCCAGCAGTGAAGGGTTTCCGGGACAGGGGGCTCCACTAGCCAAAAACATTCAGTACTTC. This translates into CASSEGFPGQGAPLAKNIQYF.